The 11 T cell receptor beta chains in this list originate from one sample, sequenced in a study of blood T cell repertoires in COVID-19. Sequencing was performed with immunoSEQ multiplex PCR; in TCRdb, only in-frame clones are kept and a portion is missing. Of about 310,000 clones listed, roughly 90% are singletons. Sequenced sample: peripheral blood. Receptors originate from a woman under 40 with COVID-19, enrolled during active disease.

This clone was seen only once. CDR3 in DNA: TGTGCCAGCAGTTGGGCGGGAGACTACAATGAGCAGTTCTTC. Protein product: CASSWAGDYNEQFF. The chain recombines TRBV6-5 with TRBJ2-1; 7 bases are a match to TRBD2. The length of the CDR3 is 14 residues. Germline loops: CDR1 MNHEY, CDR2 SVGAGI. The J segment lost 3 bases and the V segment lost 4 bases, leaving 3 bases of the junction unmatched.

The J gene is TRBJ2-4, the V gene TRBV3-1 (or the pseudogene TRBV3-2); 10 positions match TRBD2. V was pared by 4 bases and J by 5 bases, with 2 bases of the junction left unmatched. Germline CDR1 is LGHDT and CDR2 is YNNKEL (reference sequence). There are 14 residues in the CDR3. CDR3: CASSPGLAENIQYF. The CDR3 nucleotides are TGTGCCAGCAGCCCCGGACTAGCGGAAAACATTCAGTACTTC.

The chain uses TRBV19 and TRBJ2-7, with a possible D match to TRBD1 (6 bases). V was clipped by 6 bases and J by 5 bases, with 20 bases between them. This CDR3 spans 15 amino acids. Germline V lookup: CDR1 LNHDA, CDR2 SQIVND (reference sequence). The CDR3: CASSRFEQGRNEQYF. CDR3 DNA sequence: TGTGCCAGTAGCCGTTTCGAACAGGGACGGAACGAGCAGTACTTC.

The V call is TRBV19, the J call TRBJ1-2; 7 positions agree with TRBD1. The V gene end was trimmed by 5 bases and the J gene end by 5 bases; junction bases not matched to a gene: 14. Germline V gene lookup returns CDR1 LNHDA and CDR2 SQIVND (reference sequence). There are 16 residues in the CDR3. CDR3 coding DNA: TGTGCCAGTAGTCAATTCAGGGGGTCAGGGATTTATGGCTACACCTTC. As protein: CASSQFRGSGIYGYTF.

This clone occurred once. The chain has TRBV7-9 and TRBJ1-2; D is uncertain. With 3 bases removed from V and 7 bases from J, the gap between germline ends came to 12 bases. Germline loops: CDR1 SEHNR, CDR2 FQNEAQ (reference sequence). The CDR3 is 13 residues long. This chain's CDR3 is CASSFGKEGGYTF. Written as DNA, the CDR3 is TGTGCCAGCAGCTTCGGCAAAGAGGGTGGCTACACCTTC.

The chain couples TRBV5-1 to TRBJ1-4; 10 positions agree with TRBD1. The germline V gene has CDR1 SGHRS and CDR2 YFSETQ. After removal of 3 bases from V and 6 bases from J, the junction contained 2 bases not matched to a gene. The CDR3 consists of 14 residues. CDR3 in DNA: TGCGCCAGCAGCTGGGGGACAGGGGATGAAAAACTGTTTTTT. Translation: CASSWGTGDEKLFF.

The table lists this clone with a count of one. The chain combines TRBV6-5 with TRBJ1-5; 11 bases line up with TRBD1. This CDR3 region has 15 residues. Germline CDR1 is MNHEY and CDR2 is SVGAGI. The V segment lost 6 bases and the J segment 4 bases; nucleotides outside the gene matches: 5. CDR3 region: CASSGGTGGNQPQHF. DNA of the CDR3: TGTGCCAGCAGCGGAGGGACAGGGGGGAATCAGCCCCAGCATTTT.

V and J are TRBV18 and TRBJ2-7, with 9 bases aligning to TRBD1. Germline V lookup: CDR1 KGHSH, CDR2 LQKENI. The CDR3 extends over 12 amino acids. The ends lost 6 bases at V and 5 bases at J; junction bases unmatched: 2. In DNA, the CDR3 is TGTGCCAGCTCCGACAGGGGGAACGAGCAGTACTTC. It encodes CASSDRGNEQYF.

The chain recombines TRBV19 with TRBJ1-1, with D hard to call. CDR1 and CDR2 from the germline V gene are LNHDA and SQIVND (reference sequence). The CDR3 totals 13 residues. V dropped 1 base and J dropped 3 bases, with 6 bases sitting between them. CDR3 nucleotides: TGTGCCAGTAGTATAGGTCGGTACACTGAAGCTTTCTTT. This sequence encodes CASSIGRYTEAFF.

J is TRBJ1-3 and V is TRBV2; a weak D match, TRBD1 (5 bases). The CDR3 loop spans 14 amino acids. Germline V lookup: CDR1 SNHLY, CDR2 FYNNEI. Trimming cost V 9 bases and J 1 base, with 13 bases left between them. The CDR3 here is CASLQELSGNTIYF. The DNA of the CDR3 is TGTGCCAGTTTACAGGAGCTTTCTGGAAACACCATATATTTT.

V usage is TRBV5-1 and J usage is TRBJ2-3; D not certain. The V end was cut by 6 bases, the J end by 1 base, with 12 bases between. CDR3 length equals 14 residues. The germline V gene has CDR1 SGHRS and CDR2 YFSETQ. In nucleotides, the CDR3 is TGCGCCAGCACACGTCTAGTCGGCACAGATACGCAGTATTTT. Translating gives CASTRLVGTDTQYF.